The 12 T cell receptor beta chains presented below share a single source sample, sequenced in a study of blood T cell repertoires in COVID-19. Only in-frame clones appear in the TCRdb table, and some are missing; sequencing was by immunoSEQ multiplex PCR. The sample includes 200,000 to 300,000 clones, roughly 86% of them seen just once. Material for sequencing was peripheral blood. All receptors derive from a human donor in a cohort sampled during active COVID-19.

The rearrangement joins TRBV5-6 to TRBJ1-3; D gene ambiguous. V was pared by 0 bases and J by 6 bases, with 13 bases between. CDR3 length: 15 amino acids. From germline, CDR1 is SGHDT and CDR2 YYEEEE. The CDR3 DNA reads as TGTGCCAGCAGCTTGGTGCGAAGCCACGAAAACACCATATATTTT. Translating it yields CASSLVRSHENTIYF. The whole variable domain, filled in from reference TRBV5-6 and TRBJ1-3, reads DAGVTQSPTHLIKTRGQQVTLRCSPKSGHDTVSWYQQALGQGPQFIFQYYEEEERQRGNFPDRFSGHQFPNYSSELNVNALLLGDSALYLCASSLVRSHENTIYFGEGSWLTVV.

A word on this clone: At one boundary the junction diverges from the germline segment, which might be a read error. CDR3 sequence reads: CASSYLTSFEQYF. For the CDR3, the DNA is TGTGCCAGCAGCTACTTGACTAGCTTCGAGCAGTACTTC. The chain uses TRBV6-6 and TRBJ2-7; 7 nucleotides line up with TRBD2. This CDR3 spans 13 amino acids. Germline-derived CDR1 and CDR2 are MNHNY and SVGAGI (reference sequence).

The chain is built from TRBV9 and TRBJ2-7, with TRBD1 matching over 12 bases. This CDR3 has 15 amino acids. Trimming took 5 bases from V and 4 from J; bases not matched to a gene: 7. CDR1 and CDR2 (germline): SGDLS, YYNGEE. The CDR3 DNA is TGTGCCAGCAGTTCCGGGACAGGGGGCGCGTACGAGCAGTACTTC. Its translation is CASSSGTGGAYEQYF.

This clone was detected only once. The chain is built from TRBV27 and TRBJ1-4; TRBD1 agrees at 8 bases. The CDR3 has 15 residues. V was pared by 7 bases and J by 3 bases, with 7 bases of the junction left unmatched. Germline CDR1 MNHEY, CDR2 SMNVEV (reference sequence). CDR3: CASNAGGLANEKLFF. The CDR3 region has the DNA TGTGCCAGCAATGCAGGGGGCCTTGCTAATGAAAAACTGTTTTTT.

The chain employs TRBV21-1 and TRBJ2-7; the table gives TRBD2 as D, unverified against the DNA. TRBV21-1 is described as a pseudogene. CDR3 length equals 13 residues. CDR3 loop: CASSKTPPYEQYF. DNA of the CDR3: TGTGCCAGCAGCAAAACTCCCCCTTACGAGCAGTACTTC.

This clone was counted once. The chain uses TRBV4-3 and TRBJ1-1; D remains ambiguous. With 2 bases removed from V and 5 bases from J, the gap between germline ends came to 12 bases. CDR1 and CDR2 (germline): LGHNA, YSLEER. The CDR3 runs 14 residues. The DNA for the CDR3 is TGCGCCAGCAGCCAAATGGGGAGAGGAACTGAAGCTTTCTTT. Encoded protein: CASSQMGRGTEAFF.

V gene TRBV6-5 combines with J gene TRBJ2-7; TRBD2 matches at 7 bases. The CDR3 spans 11 residues. Germline V gene sequence: CDR1 MNHEY, CDR2 SVGAGI. With V trimmed by 8 bases and J by 5 bases, 3 bases remained unmatched. The CDR3 spells CASGDYHEQYF. In DNA, the CDR3 is TGTGCCAGCGGGGACTACCACGAGCAGTACTTC.

The chain has TRBV21-1 and TRBJ2-7; the DNA was not compared with TRBD2, the D call given in the table. TRBV21-1 is a pseudogene locus. The CDR3 runs 14 residues. The CDR3, as DNA: TGTGCCAGCAGCACTACTAGCGGGAGGTACGAGCAGTACTTC. This codes for CASSTTSGRYEQYF.

The CDR3 DNA is TGTGCCAGCAGCTTAGTGGGTTCGCTCGGAGGGTATGGCTACACCTTC. Translating gives CASSLVGSLGGYGYTF. The V gene is TRBV11-2, the J gene TRBJ1-2; D uncertain. Germline V lookup: CDR1 SGHAT, CDR2 FQNNGV. The germline V and J ends were trimmed by 1 base and 5 bases, with 17 bases remaining between them. The CDR3 extends over 16 amino acids.

The chain recombines TRBV10-1 with TRBJ1-1; the D gene is possibly TRBD1 (5 bases). CDR1 and CDR2 (germline): WNHNN, SYGVQD (reference sequence). Between the trimmed V and J ends, which lost 4 bases and 5 bases, there was a span of 17 bases. This CDR3 spans 15 amino acids. In DNA form, the CDR3 reads TGCGCCAGCAGTGGGCGGAGGGACGGTGCGACTGAAGCTTTCTTT. Protein: CASSGRRDGATEAFF.

This clone was seen only once. The chain employs TRBV5-8 and TRBJ2-7; a weak D match, TRBD1 (5 bases). Germline CDR1 and CDR2: SGHTS and YDEGEE. The CDR3 sequence is 15 residues long. V lost 5 bases to trimming and J lost 3 bases, with 18 bases between them. The CDR3: CASSLDSRVGYEQYF. The CDR3 nucleotides read TGTGCCAGCAGTTTAGACAGCCGGGTAGGCTACGAGCAGTACTTC.

V usage is TRBV19 and J usage is TRBJ1-5; no clear D. V lost 3 bases to trimming and J lost 1 base, with 10 bases between them. The CDR3 consists of 15 residues. Germline V lookup: CDR1 LNHDA, CDR2 SQIVND (reference sequence). The CDR3 region is CASSIGPGSNQPQHF. DNA for the CDR3: TGTGCCAGTAGTATTGGACCGGGGAGCAATCAGCCCCAGCATTTT.